These 19 T cell receptor beta chains share one sample of origin, sequenced in a study of OX40 agonist ivuxolimab in advanced cancers. TCRdb's table, derived via immunoSEQ multiplex PCR, lists solely in-frame clones and lacks some. Among fewer than 85,000 clones, over 65% were seen once, and the ten largest hold 0.75% to 0.85%. Sequenced here: CD4+ or CD8+ T cells sorted from blood, sampled in a trial of the OX40 agonist ivuxolimab. The receptors were gathered from an adult with an advanced solid tumor such as melanoma, head and neck, liver or kidney cancer.

The chain carries TRBV10-3 and TRBJ2-3, with D perhaps TRBD2 (6 bases). V gave up 2 bases and J gave up 0 bases, with 9 bases separating them. CDR1 and CDR2 (germline): ENHRY, SYGVKD. There are 15 residues in the CDR3. The CDR3 is CAISEGLQSTDTQYF. The CDR3 region has the DNA TGTGCCATCAGTGAGGGACTACAAAGCACAGATACGCAGTATTTT.

In its sample, this clone was seen once. The chain carries TRBV19 and TRBJ2-7; TRBD2 might be the D (6 bases). The V gene's germline CDR1 is LNHDA and CDR2 SQIVND (reference sequence). Trimming removed 3 bases from V and 1 base from J, with 10 bases in between. CDR3 length equals 14 residues. CDR3 nucleotides: TGTGCCAGTAGTATTGGGACTCAATCCTACGAGCAGTACTTC. Its translation: CASSIGTQSYEQYF.

The chain is built from TRBV6-5 and TRBJ1-6; 9 nucleotides align to TRBD1. This CDR3 is 14 amino acids long. J lost 10 bases, V lost 5 bases, and 6 bases had no gene match. Germline CDR1 is MNHEY and CDR2 is SVGAGI. This CDR3 reads CASSRTGVGSPLHF. The CDR3 nucleotides are TGTGCCAGCAGTCGGACAGGGGTTGGATCACCCCTCCACTTT.

The rearrangement joins TRBV7-9 to TRBJ1-5; possible D gene TRBD1, 5 bases. The CDR3 is made up of 16 amino acids. The germline V gene encodes CDR1 SEHNR and CDR2 FQNEAQ (reference sequence). V gave up 4 bases and J gave up 0 bases, with 13 bases separating them. DNA for the CDR3: TGTGCCAGCAGCTCTGGGAACAGGTATAGCAATCAGCCCCAGCATTTT. Translating gives CASSSGNRYSNQPQHF.

The chain couples TRBV6-4 to TRBJ2-7; the match to TRBD1 covers 12 bases. V dropped 0 bases and J dropped 2; count of bases not matched to a gene: 11. Germline CDR1 reads MRHNA; CDR2 reads SNTAGT. The CDR3 extends over 19 amino acids. The CDR3 here is CASSDSNRDRGLYPYEQYF. CDR3 coding DNA: TGTGCCAGCAGTGACTCGAACCGGGACAGGGGGCTATACCCCTACGAGCAGTACTTC.

This clone was counted between two and nine times. V usage is TRBV18 and J usage is TRBJ1-1; D not resolved. CDR3 length: 13 amino acids. V lost 1 base to trimming and J lost 5 bases, with 8 bases between them. CDR1 and CDR2 (germline): KGHSH, LQKENI. CDR3 sequence (DNA): TGTGCCAGCTCACCACAGGACGCGACTGAAGCTTTCTTT. Translation gives CASSPQDATEAFF.

V is TRBV7-2 and J is TRBJ1-2; TRBD1 matches at 8 bases. The CDR3 contains 15 residues. Germline loops: CDR1 SGHTA, CDR2 FQGNSA. The V gene end was trimmed by 5 bases and the J gene end by 3 bases; junction bases not matched to a gene: 8. The CDR3 loop reads CASSPTGQGHYGYTF. CDR3 DNA sequence: TGTGCCAGCAGCCCAACCGGACAGGGCCACTATGGCTACACCTTC.

CDR3 in amino acids: CASRGLAEVDTQYF. The CDR3 DNA reads as TGTGCCTCCAGGGGCCTAGCGGAAGTAGATACGCAGTATTTT. The chain recombines TRBV27 with TRBJ2-3; D perhaps matches TRBD2 (7 bases). The germline gives CDR1 MNHEY, CDR2 SMNVEV (reference sequence). Trimming shortened V by 11 bases and J by 5 bases, and 20 bases separated the two germline ends. The length of the CDR3 is 14 residues.

This chain links TRBV5-4 with TRBJ2-1; 10 bases agree with TRBD1. This CDR3 has 15 amino acids. The V gene's germline CDR1 is SGHNT and CDR2 YYREEE (reference sequence). The trim removed 2 bases at V and 9 bases at J, leaving 8 bases unmatched. The CDR3 DNA is TGTGCCAGCAGCTTTAGGACAGGGGGACCGGCTGAGCAGTTCTTC. This translates into CASSFRTGGPAEQFF.

V is TRBV2 and J is TRBJ2-6; D not certain. The CDR3 runs to 15 residues. Germline assignment: CDR1 SNHLY and CDR2 FYNNEI. Trimming stripped 7 bases from V and 1 base from J, with 11 bases between. The CDR3 DNA sequence: TGTGCCAGCAAGTTAGGGCCATCTGGGGCCAACGTCCTGACTTTC. Translating it yields CASKLGPSGANVLTF.

The rearrangement uses TRBV14 and TRBJ2-7, with D perhaps TRBD1 (6 bases). With 1 base removed from V and 4 bases from J, the gap between germline ends came to 17 bases. Germline V gene lookup returns CDR1 SGHDN and CDR2 FVKESK. The CDR3 has 16 residues. The CDR3 loop is CASSQVKGQRPYEQYF. Here the CDR3 DNA reads TGTGCCAGCAGCCAAGTAAAGGGACAACGGCCTTACGAGCAGTACTTC.

This chain connects TRBV5-6 to TRBJ2-2; 8 bases line up with TRBD1. The CDR3 contains 13 residues. V lost 7 bases and J lost 4; bases outside the gene matches: 3. Germline loops: CDR1 SGHDT, CDR2 YYEEEE. CDR3 DNA sequence: TGTGCCAGCGGGACAGGTTCCACCGGGGAGCTGTTTTTT. Translated: CASGTGSTGELFF.

The chain recombines TRBV4-3 with TRBJ2-1; 8 nucleotides match TRBD1. V lost 1 base and J lost 5; bases outside the gene matches: 10. Germline V CDR1 and CDR2: LGHNA, YSLEER. The CDR3 runs to 17 residues. CDR3 amino acids: CASSQAAAGQGHNEQFF. In nucleotides, the CDR3 is TGCGCCAGCAGCCAAGCAGCTGCCGGACAGGGACACAATGAGCAGTTCTTC.

The chain couples TRBV7-9 to TRBJ1-5, with TRBD1 matching over 8 bases. This CDR3 comprises 14 residues. J gave up 6 bases and V 6 bases, and 7 bases lay outside the gene matches. CDR1 is SEHNR, CDR2 FQNEAQ, per germline (reference sequence). The CDR3 sequence is CASSPQGDAQPQHF. For the CDR3, the DNA is TGTGCCAGCAGTCCACAGGGGGACGCTCAGCCCCAGCATTTT.

The genes are TRBV7-3 and TRBJ1-6, with D unclear. Germline-derived CDR1 and CDR2 are SGHTA and FQGTGA. The CDR3 is 13 amino acids. The V end lost 3 bases, the J end lost 6 bases, and 6 bases lay between the germline ends. CDR3 loop: CASSLTRNSPLHF. CDR3 bases: TGTGCCAGCAGCTTGACTCGTAATTCACCCCTCCACTTT.

The chain uses TRBV2 and TRBJ2-7, with 8 bases aligning to TRBD2. V trimming: 7 bases; J trimming: 3 bases; junction bases outside the gene matches: 8. CDR1 is SNHLY, CDR2 FYNNEI, per germline. The CDR3 sequence is 14 residues long. The CDR3 nucleotides read TGTGCCAGCAATCGGTTGGCGGGGGGCTACGAGCAGTACTTC. Protein: CASNRLAGGYEQYF.

The chain couples TRBV9 to TRBJ2-5; D is ambiguous. The germline gives CDR1 SGDLS, CDR2 YYNGEE. CDR3 size: 13 residues. V shed 0 bases and J shed 10 bases, with 13 bases lying between them. The CDR3, as DNA: TGTGCCAGCAGCGTAGCTGTAGGAACTATCCAGTACTTC. Amino acids: CASSVAVGTIQYF. Complete variable domain (other parts from reference TRBV9 and TRBJ2-5): DSGVTQTPKHLITATGQRVTLRCSPRSGDLSVYWYQQSLDQGLQFLIQYYNGEERAKGNILERFSAQQFPDLHSELNLSSLELGDSALYFCASSVAVGTIQYFGPGTRLLVL.

The genes are TRBV27 and TRBJ2-7, with TRBD1 identical over 10 bases. The CDR3 is 13 amino acids. J gave up 6 bases and V 11 bases, and 10 bases lay outside the gene matches. Per the germline V gene, CDR1 is MNHEY and CDR2 is SMNVEV (reference sequence). Written as DNA, the CDR3 is TGTGCCTTCCTGAGGGACAGGGGTCTCGAGCAGTACTTC. Its protein product is CAFLRDRGLEQYF.

The chain has TRBV6-1 and TRBJ2-7; TRBD1 might be the D (5 bases). Deletions cut 4 bases from V and 2 bases from J, with 15 bases between. This CDR3 region has 15 residues. Germline V gene sequence: CDR1 MNHNS, CDR2 SASEGT. The CDR3 DNA follows: TGTGCCAGCAGTGCCTCGACGACAGTTACCTACGAGCAGTACTTC. Translating it yields CASSASTTVTYEQYF.